This TCR beta chain is drawn from a study of T-cell memory formation after mild COVID-19. This CDR3 region has 18 residues. Germline values: CDR1 DFQATT, CDR2 SNEGSKA (reference sequence). V lost 0 bases and J lost 0, with 15 bases in between. Via MiXCR, TCRdb re-called the 5' RACE reads, giving one row per CDR3 protein. The sample lists around 340,000 distinct CDR3 sequences, 10% to 15% occurring once. Input material: PBMCs or a T cell subset sorted from them (not recorded which). The TCR originated in a man in his late teens or twenties who had mild COVID-19 (a few samples of this study predate the infection). Cell type and time point are not known. The chain links TRBV20-1 to TRBJ1-6; maybe TRBD1 (6 bases). This CDR3 reads CSAREGRGQHSYNSPLHF. The CDR3 DNA sequence: TGCAGTGCTAGAGAAGGCAGGGGACAACACTCCTATAATTCACCCCTCCACTTT.